This TCR beta chain came from a study of CD8 T cells in Susac syndrome. Whole-study findings and limits: The study recognized that the number of individuals in its TCR sequencing and HLA analysis was relatively small.

With random hexamers, reverse transcription was performed on roughly 0.45 to 1 ug of RNA. An immunoSEQ multiplex PCR amplified TCR beta CDR3 over 54 Vbeta and 13 Jbeta. TCRdb reprocessed the immunoSEQ multiplex PCR reads with MiXCR, giving one entry per CDR3 protein. The data hold 170,000 or so distinct CDR3 sequences, with roughly 95% observed a single time. Points on this clonotype: Its antigen is currently unknown.

CDR1 is MNHEY, CDR2 SMNVEV, per germline (reference sequence). CDR3 length: 12 amino acids. Trimming removed 10 bases from V and 8 bases from J, with 17 bases in between. Sequenced input: CD8+ T cells from PBMCs. The V gene is TRBV27, the J gene TRBJ1-1; D perhaps matches TRBD1 (5 bases). The receptor comes from a human donor with multiple sclerosis. CDR3 bases: TGTGCCACCTGGGACGGAGTTGAAGAAGCTTTCTTT. Protein: CATWDGVEEAFF.